This T cell receptor (beta chain) is from a study of cytomegalovirus exposure and HLA in healthy donors. Across the whole study: From HLA-typed donors, an early data release held about 92 million unique TCRs. The Caucasian-associated ancestry cluster held under 90% of under 450 genotyped donors.

About this clone itself: Its antigen is unidentified.

The PCR contained 60 Vbeta and 13 Jbeta primers. Profiled with immunoSEQ multiplex PCR; TCRdb holds only in-frame clones, not every one. The sample has 150,000 to 200,000 clones; roughly 84% are singletons. The CDR3 sequence is 15 residues long. Trimming removed 6 bases at V and 5 bases at J, with 16 bases between. Germline-derived CDR1 and CDR2 are SNHLY and FYNNEI. Study-wide findings and caveats: Previous analysis showed most TCR beta V segments were productive about 90% or about 30% of the time. Several of the most significant clusters were apparently associated with common viral pathogens in a later analysis.

Material for sequencing was PBMCs. This TCR was recovered from a girl under three years old in good health and CMV-seronegative. This chain joins TRBV2 and TRBJ1-4; maybe TRBD1 (5 bases). The CDR3 region has the DNA TGTGCCAGCAGGCCGAACGGGCAGGGCAATGAAAAACTGTTTTTT. Translating it yields CASRPNGQGNEKLFF.